These T cell receptor beta chains were read from a single sample in a study of T cells in Graves' hyperthyroidism and ophthalmopathy. TCRdb analysed the multiplex PCR reads with MiXCR anew, one entry per CDR3 protein. The data contain roughly 800,000 distinct CDR3 sequences, over 35% of them singletons. What was sequenced was blood. The source of these receptors is a young man with Graves' hyperthyroidism. Both conserved end residues are part of each CDR3. D genes are given only for firm matches. Rows give clone size only sometimes, using once, few, many, or a class for an expanded clone.

clone size	D gene	V gene	J gene	CDR3 DNA	CDR3 protein
many	NA	TRBV29-1	TRBJ2-7	TGCAGCGTTGAATTCGGGACCGGGGACGAGCAGTACTTC	CSVEFGTGDEQYF
NA	NA	TRBV5-1	TRBJ1-1	TGCGCCAGCAGCTTGGAAATTCTCACTGAAGCTTTCTTT	CASSLEILTEAFF
NA	NA	TRBV10-2	TRBJ1-2	TGTGCCAGCAGTTACTCGACTGGGGGAAACAACTATGGCTACACCTTC	CASSYSTGGNNYGYTF
few	NA	TRBV7-3	TRBJ1-2	TGTGCCAGCAGGGGGGGACCAAATTCGGAAGTTTACACCTTC	CASRGGPNSEVYTF
few	NA	TRBV3-1	TRBJ1-5	TGTGCCAGCAGCCAAGATTATAGCAATCAGCCCCAGCATTTT	CASSQDYSNQPQHF
few	TRBD1	TRBV10-3	TRBJ1-2	TGTGCCATCAGTGATCAGGGGGCGGCGGGCTACACCTTC	CAISDQGAAGYTF
NA	NA	TRBV7-9	TRBJ2-7	TGTGCCAGCAGCAACAGGGCCCCGGGCTACGAGCAGTACTTC	CASSNRAPGYEQYF
many	NA	TRBV12-3/TRBV12-4	TRBJ1-2	TGTGCCAGCAGTTTAGCGGTGGAGGGCTACACCTTC	CASSLAVEGYTF
NA	TRBD1	TRBV20-1	TRBJ1-6	TGCAGTGCTAGAGACCCCGGGGCGGGACCCAGGGGGTCACCCCTCCACTTT	CSARDPGAGPRGSPLHF
many	NA	TRBV20-1	TRBJ1-2	TGCAGTGCTAGAGCGTATGGCTACACCTTC	CSARAYGYTF
many	NA	TRBV7-9	TRBJ1-1	TGTGCCAGCAGCTCAGAGTCTGAAGCTTTCTTT	CASSSESEAFF
few	NA	TRBV10-3	TRBJ1-5	TGTGCCAGCAGCCTAAGGGGGGCGAGCCTTAGCAATCAGCCCCAGCATTTT	CASSLRGASLSNQPQHF
many	NA	TRBV19	TRBJ1-1	TGTGCCAGTAGTATCAGCGAGTACGCTGAAGCTTTCTTT	CASSISEYAEAFF
NA	NA	TRBV12-3/TRBV12-4	TRBJ1-1	TGTGCCAGCAGTTTCCGGACGCGCTTGAACACTGAAGCTTTCTTT	CASSFRTRLNTEAFF
NA	TRBD1	TRBV7-9	TRBJ2-7	TGTGCCAGCAGCTTTACAGGGGGCCCTCTTTACGAGCAGTACTTC	CASSFTGGPLYEQYF
NA	TRBD1	TRBV2	TRBJ1-1	TGTGCCGATGGTGACAGGGACAGCACTGAAGCTTTCTTT	CADGDRDSTEAFF
many	NA	TRBV7-9	TRBJ2-7	TGTGCCAGCAGCTTCGCACTACAGGGAGGCGAGCAGTACTTC	CASSFALQGGEQYF
many	TRBD2	TRBV10-3	TRBJ2-7	TGTGCCATCACGCCGGGACTAGCGGCCTACGAGCAGTACTTC	CAITPGLAAYEQYF
NA	TRBD1	TRBV29-1	TRBJ2-5	TGCAGCGTTGGACAGGGGGAGACCCAGTACTTC	CSVGQGETQYF
NA	NA	TRBV29-1	TRBJ1-1	TGCAGCGGGACGAGGACTGAAGCTTTCTTT	CSGTRTEAFF
many	TRBD1	TRBV5-1	TRBJ1-1	TGCGCCAGCAGCTACCGGGACAGAAACACTGAAGCTTTCTTT	CASSYRDRNTEAFF
many	NA	TRBV2	TRBJ1-5	TGTGCCAGCAGTCCGAACAATCAGCCCCAGCATTTT	CASSPNNQPQHF
many	NA	TRBV10-3	TRBJ2-5	TGTGCCATCGGGTCTAGGGGAGAGACCCAGTACTTC	CAIGSRGETQYF
NA	NA	TRBV6-5	TRBJ2-5	TGTGCCTCGACCAGGGGCCGTGACGGAGAGACCCAGTACTTC	CASTRGRDGETQYF
few	NA	TRBV2	TRBJ2-7	TGTGCCAGCAGTTGGCGGAGGGAAACCTACGAGCAGTACTTC	CASSWRRETYEQYF
NA	NA	TRBV4-2	TRBJ2-7	TGTGCCAGCAGCCAAGAATATGGGGCTGAGTACGAGCAGTACTTC	CASSQEYGAEYEQYF
many	NA	TRBV7-2	TRBJ2-7	TGTGCCAGCAGCTTCGAGGGGAGAAACGAGCAGTACTTC	CASSFEGRNEQYF
many	NA	TRBV20-1	TRBJ1-2	TGCAGTGCTAGATCCGAATACAACTATGGCTACACCTTC	CSARSEYNYGYTF
few	NA	TRBV12-3/TRBV12-4	TRBJ1-2	TGTGCCAGCAGTTTAAAGGGGTTTGGTGATGGCTACACCTTC	CASSLKGFGDGYTF
NA	NA	TRBV20-1	TRBJ2-5	TGCAGTGCTGAGCTTTCGGGGGACCTGCAGCCCCAGTACTTC	CSAELSGDLQPQYF
NA	NA	TRBV25-1	TRBJ1-4	TGTGCTAGCGGGGCGGGGGAAAAACTGTTTTTT	CASGAGEKLFF
once	TRBD1	TRBV10-2	TRBJ2-6	TGTGCCAGCTCACCCGTTCCGGGACAGGGGGCAACTGGGGCCAACGTCCTGACTTTC	CASSPVPGQGATGANVLTF
NA	NA	TRBV7-2	TRBJ1-1	TGTGCCAGCAGCCAAGAGCTTAGTACTGGAGCTTTCTTT	CASSQELSTGAFF
NA	NA	TRBV2	TRBJ2-5	TGTGCCAGCCCCTACGAGGGGCCGAAAGAGACCCAGTACTTC	CASPYEGPKETQYF
NA	TRBD2	TRBV7-8	TRBJ2-5	TGTGCCAGCAGCTTGCCACTAGCGGGAAGGGACTCGGGAGAGACCCAGTACTTC	CASSLPLAGRDSGETQYF
NA	NA	TRBV7-6	TRBJ1-1	TGTGCCAGCAGCAAAAATTCGGCAGGTACTGAAGCTTTCTTT	CASSKNSAGTEAFF
once	NA	TRBV7-9	TRBJ2-7	TGTGCCAGCAGCTTGGACCTGGGGTTCTACGAGCAGTACTTC	CASSLDLGFYEQYF
NA	NA	TRBV19	TRBJ2-2	TGTGCCAGTGGGGCAGGATTGAACACCGGGGAGCTGTTTTTT	CASGAGLNTGELFF
many	NA	TRBV2	TRBJ1-3	TGTGCCAGCAGTGAAGGGTCCAGCAGCTCTGGAAACACCATATATTTT	CASSEGSSSSGNTIYF
many	NA	TRBV2	TRBJ2-7	TGTGCCAGCAGTGAAGAGGTGGGAGGTAAGAGGTGCGAGCAGTACTTC	CASSEEVGGKRCEQYF
many	NA	TRBV19	TRBJ1-1	TGTGCCAGTGGCCCCTTAAACGGGAACACTGAAGCTTTCTTT	CASGPLNGNTEAFF
NA	TRBD1	TRBV24-1	TRBJ2-7	TGTGCCACCAGTCCGGGACAGGGACCCTACGAGCAGTACTTC	CATSPGQGPYEQYF
NA	NA	TRBV7-6	TRBJ1-6	TGTGCCAGCAGCTTAGATGTAGGGAGTAATTCACCCCTCCACTTT	CASSLDVGSNSPLHF
many	TRBD2	TRBV5-1	TRBJ2-5	TGTGCCAGCAGCTTAGGGACTAGCGGGGGCCAAGAGACCCAGTACTTC	CASSLGTSGGQETQYF
NA	NA	TRBV20-1	TRBJ2-5	TGCAGTGCTAGACCCGGGGGAGTGGGGGGACCTGGTTACTTC	CSARPGGVGGPGYF
many	TRBD1	TRBV29-1	TRBJ1-1	TGCAGCGTGGAGACAGGGTTGACTGAAGCTTTCTTT	CSVETGLTEAFF
NA	TRBD1	TRBV9	TRBJ1-1	TGTGCCAGCGCTGAGGGACAGAGTGATGGAGCTTTCTTT	CASAEGQSDGAFF
many	TRBD1	TRBV19	TRBJ1-2	TGTGCCAGTAGTGCCGGGACAGCAGGGTATGGCTACACCTTC	CASSAGTAGYGYTF
NA	NA	TRBV7-7	TRBJ1-1	TGTGCTAGCAGCTTGAACAGCAACACTGGAGCTTTCTTT	CASSLNSNTGAFF
NA	TRBD1	TRBV19	TRBJ1-1	TGTGCCAGTAGTACGACAGGGAACTTCGTGGACACTGAAGCTTTCTTT	CASSTTGNFVDTEAFF
many	NA	TRBV10-3	TRBJ2-6	TGTGCCATCAGTGAGTCTGGGTGGGCACCGGGGGCCAACGTCCTGACTTTC	CAISESGWAPGANVLTF
few	NA	TRBV7-8	TRBJ2-5	TGTGCCAGCAGCTTAGTGGACTACCCACAAGAGACCCAGTACTTC	CASSLVDYPQETQYF
NA	NA	TRBV13	TRBJ1-1	TGTGCCAGCAGCCCCCCGGGAGGAGAGCCGAACACTGAAGCTTTCTTT	CASSPPGGEPNTEAFF
NA	TRBD1	TRBV29-1	TRBJ1-2	TGCAGCGTGCAGGGGACAGGGGGCTATGGCTACACCTTC	CSVQGTGGYGYTF
NA	TRBD2	TRBV15	TRBJ2-5	TGTGCCACCAGCAGAGTGGGACTAGCGGGAGGGGAGACCCAGTACTTC	CATSRVGLAGGETQYF
NA	NA	TRBV5-4	TRBJ1-2	TGTGCCAGCAGCGACTCACTTTCTCAGGGGTACTATGGCTACACCTTC	CASSDSLSQGYYGYTF
few	NA	TRBV12-3/TRBV12-4	TRBJ1-1	TGTGCCAGCAGTTTGGGACGGGTCAATGAAGCTTTCTTT	CASSLGRVNEAFF